This TCR beta chain was identified in a study of metastatic and nonmetastatic thyroid tumors. The CDR3 is 15 amino acids. Germline values: CDR1 DFQATT, CDR2 SNEGSKA (reference sequence). The germline V and J ends were trimmed by 5 bases and 0 bases, with 15 bases remaining between them. Every patient was untreated before thyroid surgery. TCRdb used MiXCR to call clones anew from the PCR reads. The table includes about 8,100 clones, 44% detected once. This clone is a singleton in its sample. The specimen was tumor tissue. The origin of this receptor is a male donor with papillary thyroid cancer or a benign thyroid nodule (not recorded which). Some clones in this sample may be carry-over from other donors' samples. The rearrangement links TRBV20-1 to TRBJ2-3, with D perhaps being TRBD1 or TRBD2 (5 bases each). CDR3 sequence (DNA): TGCAGTGCTCCCCGGGACGGCCCAAGCACAGATACGCAGTATTTT. Protein: CSAPRDGPSTDTQYF.